One T cell receptor beta chain is described in this entry. This CDR3 has 17 residues. V was pared by 4 bases and J by 0 bases, with 13 bases between. CDR1 SGHVS and CDR2 FNYEAQ come from the germline V gene. Primers used in a second PCR of roughly 6 to 12 cycles were a sample-barcoded 5' primer and a J-beta primer mix. Each CDR3 protein is one row after TCRdb ran MiXCR on the 5' RACE reads. The top ten clones hold around 40% of a sample with around 750,000 distinct CDR3 sequences, around half of them seen once. This entry comes from a study of blood T cells in healthy people across ages. The V gene is TRBV7-6, the J gene TRBJ2-6; D possibly corresponds to TRBD1 (5 bases). Sequencing was done on a sample of blood. This TCR was recovered from a man older than 75 in good health. The CDR3 nucleotides are TGTGCCAGCAGCTCAGGGTCCCTTTTCTCTGGGGCCAACGTCCTGACTTTC. Translation gives CASSSGSLFSGANVLTF.